The present entry profiles one TCR beta chain with its context. Antigen specificity is unknown. The source of the sample is a study of T cells in localized non-small cell lung cancer. Study-level findings and limits: Greater blood T cell density accompanied longer overall survival. Analysis by sequencing included only one tumor region, so heterogeneity remains possible. In adjacent lung appeared a median around 57 of the top 100 tumor clones.

TCRdb's table, derived via immunoSEQ multiplex PCR, lists solely in-frame clones and lacks some. The sample contains some 3,500 clones, about 26% of which appear only once. The CDR3 covers 12 residues. Germline lookup yields CDR1 MNHGY and CDR2 SAAAGT. V was clipped by 6 bases and J by 3 bases, with 9 bases between them. The receptor's source is a woman aged 40-70 years with stage I lung adenocarcinoma. The sequencing here drew on normal lung tissue next to the tumor, taken before any cancer treatment. The V and J genes are TRBV6-8 and TRBJ2-7, with D maybe TRBD2 (6 bases). DNA for the CDR3: TGTGCCAGCAGGTCCGGGGGCTACGAGCAGTACTTC. Protein product: CASRSGGYEQYF.